Presented here are 32 T cell receptor beta chains from one specimen sequenced in a study of blood T cell repertoires in COVID-19. TCRdb keeps only in-frame clones here, not all; method: immunoSEQ multiplex PCR. This table holds tens of thousands of clones, around four fifths found once. Specimen: peripheral blood. These receptors were collected from a man aged 50 to 59 with active COVID-19.

J is TRBJ2-5 and V is TRBV9, with 8 bases lining up with TRBD1. This CDR3 spans 15 amino acids. V lost 4 bases to trimming and J lost 4 bases; unmatched junction nucleotides: 9. Germline V gene lookup returns CDR1 SGDLS and CDR2 YYNGEE. The CDR3 nucleotides read TGTGCCAGCAGCACCTCACCGACAGGGGCAGAGACCCAGTACTTC. The encoded protein is CASSTSPTGAETQYF.

This chain joins TRBV18 and TRBJ2-7; possibly TRBD2 for D (7 bases). In germline, CDR1 is KGHSH, CDR2 LQKENI. The length of the CDR3 is 12 residues. Trimming stripped 3 bases from V and 7 bases from J, with 10 bases between. The CDR3 region has the DNA TGTGCCAGCTCACCCGGGGGGCGAGAGCAGTACTTC. Its protein product is CASSPGGREQYF.

This chain links TRBV5-4 with TRBJ2-5; a possible D gene is TRBD2 (6 bases). The length of the CDR3 is 14 residues. CDR1 is SGHNT and CDR2 is YYREEE in the germline V gene (reference sequence). V lost 0 bases to trimming and J lost 3 bases, with 9 bases between them. CDR3 residues: CASSLGVAEETQYF. DNA of the CDR3: TGTGCCAGCAGCTTGGGGGTAGCGGAAGAGACCCAGTACTTC. The full variable domain, completed using reference TRBV5-4 and TRBJ2-5, is ETGVTQSPTHLIKTRGQQVTLRCSSQSGHNTVSWYQQALGQGPQFIFQYYREEENGRGNFPPRFSGLQFPNYSSELNVNALELDDSALYLCASSLGVAEETQYFGPGTRLLVL.

The rearrangement joins TRBV3-1 (or the pseudogene TRBV3-2) to TRBJ1-2; no definite D call. The CDR3 has 13 residues. The germline V gene encodes CDR1 LGHDT and CDR2 YNNKEL (reference sequence). V dropped 0 bases and J dropped 4 bases, with 6 bases sitting between them. CDR3 DNA sequence: TGTGCCAGCAGCCAAGAACAGTTCTATGGCTACACCTTC. This translates into CASSQEQFYGYTF.

This clone was found once. The CDR3 reads CASSLGQGAEAFF. CDR3 sequence (DNA): TGTGCCAGCAGCCTTGGACAGGGGGCCGAAGCTTTCTTT. This rearrangement joins TRBV7-9 to TRBJ1-1; 11 nucleotides match TRBD1. The length of the CDR3 is 13 residues. Trimming took 5 bases from V and 8 from J; bases not matched to a gene: 4. In germline, CDR1 is SEHNR, CDR2 FQNEAQ (reference sequence).

The chain employs TRBV7-8 and TRBJ2-1; tentatively, D is TRBD1 (6 bases). In germline, CDR1 is SGHVS, CDR2 FQNEAQ. The CDR3 runs to 13 residues. Trimming pared 5 bases from V and 4 bases from J, leaving 9 bases between. CDR3 nucleotides: TGTGCCAGCAGCCCGGACAGATACAATGAGCAGTTCTTC. This translates into CASSPDRYNEQFF.

This clone came up a few times. This rearrangement joins TRBV6-9 to TRBJ1-3, with TRBD1 matching over 8 bases. The germline gives CDR1 MNHGY, CDR2 SVAAGI. After removal of 0 bases from V and 0 bases from J, the junction contained 13 bases not matched to a gene. The length of the CDR3 is 20 residues. The CDR3 loop reads CASSYSKQTGVRSSGNTIYF. DNA for the CDR3: TGTGCCAGCAGTTATTCGAAACAGACAGGGGTCAGGAGCTCTGGAAACACCATATATTTT.

The chain has TRBV25-1 and TRBJ1-5, with 8 bases fitting TRBD1. Germline V gene lookup returns CDR1 MGHDK and CDR2 SYGVNS. The V and J ends lost 4 bases and 3 bases, in that order; junction bases with no gene match: 5. CDR3 length equals 15 residues. CDR3 residues: CASSGGQGYNQPQHF. The CDR3 DNA reads TGTGCCAGCAGTGGTGGACAGGGCTACAATCAGCCCCAGCATTTT.

The chain uses TRBV13 and TRBJ2-7; 8 positions agree with TRBD1. Germline loops: CDR1 PRHDT, CDR2 FYEKMQ (reference sequence). Trimming cost V 2 bases and J 6 bases; bases outside gene matches: 9. The CDR3 runs 15 residues. The CDR3 DNA is TGTGCCAGCAGCTTAAAGGGGACAGGACCCGCCGAGCAGTACTTC. Translation gives CASSLKGTGPAEQYF. Full variable domain (outside the CDR3, taken from reference TRBV13 and TRBJ2-7): AAGVIQSPRHLIKEKRETATLKCYPIPRHDTVYWYQQGPGQDPQFLISFYEKMQSDKGSIPDRFSAQQFSDYHSELNMSSLELGDSALYFCASSLKGTGPAEQYFGPGTRLTVT.

The J gene is TRBJ2-1, the V gene TRBV5-4; possibly TRBD1 for D (5 bases). Germline V gene lookup returns CDR1 SGHNT and CDR2 YYREEE (reference sequence). The CDR3 has 15 amino acids. Trimming pared 1 base from V and 5 bases from J, leaving 13 bases between. The CDR3 DNA reads TGTGCCAGCAGCTTGCAGGCAGGACAAAACAATGAGCAGTTCTTC. Its translation is CASSLQAGQNNEQFF. Complete variable domain (other parts from reference TRBV5-4 and TRBJ2-1): ETGVTQSPTHLIKTRGQQVTLRCSSQSGHNTVSWYQQALGQGPQFIFQYYREEENGRGNFPPRFSGLQFPNYSSELNVNALELDDSALYLCASSLQAGQNNEQFFGPGTRLTVL.

The chain has TRBV5-4 and TRBJ2-3; D is perhaps TRBD2 (6 bases). V lost 4 bases and J lost 2, with 11 bases in between. The germline CDR1 and CDR2 sequences are SGHNT and YYREEE (reference sequence). The CDR3 contains 14 residues. The CDR3 nucleotides are TGTGCCAGCAGCCGCCGGGAGATCACAGATACGCAGTATTTT. Its translation is CASSRREITDTQYF.

This clone was observed a few times. The chain combines TRBV7-9 with TRBJ1-5; unclear D gene. CDR1 and CDR2 (germline): SEHNR, FQNEAQ (reference sequence). V lost 1 base, J lost 4 bases, and 11 bases lay in between. The length of the CDR3 is 15 residues. The CDR3 loop is CASSLDGRDNQPQHF. CDR3 nucleotides: TGTGCCAGCAGCTTAGATGGCCGGGATAATCAGCCCCAGCATTTT. The full variable domain, with the rest looked up from reference TRBV7-9 and TRBJ1-5, is DTGVSQNPRHKITKRGQNVTFRCDPISEHNRLYWYRQTLGQGPEFLTYFQNEAQLEKSRLLSDRFSAERPKGSFSTLEIQRTEQGDSAMYLCASSLDGRDNQPQHFGDGTRLSIL.

This chain joins TRBV27 and TRBJ1-3, with D hard to call. V shed 1 base and J shed 4 bases, with 5 bases lying between them. The CDR3 loop spans 13 amino acids. Looked up from germline, CDR1 is MNHEY and CDR2 is SMNVEV (reference sequence). CDR3 sequence: CASSLFSGNTIYF. CDR3 coding DNA: TGTGCCAGCAGTTTATTCTCCGGAAACACCATATATTTT.

V is TRBV28 and J is TRBJ2-7; 13 positions match TRBD2. CDR3 length equals 16 residues. J was trimmed by 0 bases and V by 5 bases; bases with no gene match: 4. Germline V gives CDR1 MDHEN, CDR2 SYDVKM. CDR3 in DNA: TGTGCCAGCAGTCTAGGACTAGCGGGAGCCTCCTACGAGCAGTACTTC. Translated: CASSLGLAGASYEQYF.

The rearrangement uses TRBV7-2 and TRBJ2-5; TRBD2 matches 15 bases. The CDR3 runs 16 residues. CDR1 is SGHTA and CDR2 is FQGNSA in the germline V gene. Germline trimming cut 3 bases from V and 3 bases from J; bases unmatched to any gene: 2. The DNA for the CDR3 is TGTGCCAGCAGCTTGCGGACTAGCGGGGGGGAAGAGACCCAGTACTTC. Amino acids: CASSLRTSGGEETQYF.

The chain recombines TRBV6-5 with TRBJ2-7, with D possibly TRBD1 on 5 matching bases. Germline V lookup: CDR1 MNHEY, CDR2 SVGAGI. Trimming left V 6 bases short and J 2 bases short, with 14 bases between. This CDR3 is 14 amino acids long. The CDR3 bases are TGTGCCAGCAGCCCAGGGTCTGGGGCCTACGAGCAGTACTTC. Translating it yields CASSPGSGAYEQYF.

The chain couples TRBV5-1 to TRBJ2-7, with TRBD2 identical over 7 bases. The CDR3 length is 14 residues. V dropped 4 bases and J dropped 2; count of bases not matched to a gene: 6. The V gene's germline CDR1 is SGHRS and CDR2 YFSETQ. The CDR3 loop reads CASSPLGLAYEQYF. The CDR3, as DNA: TGCGCCAGCAGCCCACTTGGACTAGCCTACGAGCAGTACTTC.

The chain combines TRBV19 with TRBJ2-3, with TRBD2 matching over 9 bases. Germline V gives CDR1 LNHDA, CDR2 SQIVND (reference sequence). The CDR3 loop spans 16 amino acids. Trimming took 5 bases from V and 1 from J; bases not matched to a gene: 7. CDR3: CASSDAGGPRTDTQYF. The CDR3 bases are TGTGCCAGTAGTGACGCGGGGGGGCCACGCACAGATACGCAGTATTTT.

In this sample, this clone turned up once. This chain joins TRBV20-1 and TRBJ2-7, with 8 nucleotides matching TRBD2. CDR3 length equals 11 residues. CDR1 DFQATT and CDR2 SNEGSKA come from the germline V gene (reference sequence). The CDR3 DNA is TGCAGCGTTAGCGGGACCTACGAGCAGTACTTC. Translating it yields CSVSGTYEQYF.

The chain has TRBV19 and TRBJ1-2; 9 nucleotides line up with TRBD1. Germline V gene sequence: CDR1 LNHDA, CDR2 SQIVND (reference sequence). V shed 3 bases, J shed 4 bases, and the junction held 6 bases outside the gene matches. The CDR3 runs to 15 residues. The CDR3 sequence is CASSMGWDRVYGYTF. In DNA form, the CDR3 reads TGTGCCAGTAGTATGGGGTGGGACAGGGTCTATGGCTACACCTTC.

This sequence joins TRBV19 and TRBJ1-4; no reliable D call. The CDR3 extends over 12 amino acids. Germline values: CDR1 LNHDA, CDR2 SQIVND (reference sequence). Between the trimmed V and J ends, which lost 9 bases and 12 bases, there was a span of 17 bases. The CDR3 loop reads CASSDRSRELFF. CDR3 DNA: TGTGCCAGCAGTGACCGCTCCCGGGAACTGTTTTTT.

The V and J genes are TRBV7-8 and TRBJ2-5; a weak D match, TRBD2 (5 bases). Germline CDR1 SGHVS, CDR2 FQNEAQ. This CDR3 is 13 amino acids long. V was shortened by 6 bases and J by 2 bases, with 10 bases between the two germline ends. CDR3 residues: CASRRSEQETQYF. In DNA, the CDR3 is TGTGCCAGCAGGCGTAGCGAACAAGAGACCCAGTACTTC. Variable domain in full (rest from reference TRBV7-8 and TRBJ2-5): GAGVSQSPRYKVAKRGQDVALRCDPISGHVSLFWYQQALGQGPEFLTYFQNEAQLDKSGLPSDRFFAERPEGSVSTLKIQRTQQEDSAVYLCASRRSEQETQYFGPGTRLLVL.

This clone occurred once. The chain has TRBV7-2 and TRBJ1-2; tentative D call: TRBD1 (5 bases). Deletions cut 1 base from V and 2 bases from J, with 8 bases between. This CDR3 is built from 14 residues. Germline assignment: CDR1 SGHTA and CDR2 FQGNSA. For the CDR3, the DNA is TGTGCCAGCAGCTTAGGGCCAGGGAACTATGGCTACACCTTC. As protein: CASSLGPGNYGYTF.

V gene TRBV19 combines with J gene TRBJ2-7; 8 positions agree with TRBD1. This CDR3 is 15 amino acids long. V dropped 5 bases and J dropped 2; count of bases not matched to a gene: 8. CDR1 is LNHDA, CDR2 SQIVND, per germline (reference sequence). This CDR3 is CASSRTGTLAYEQYF. CDR3 sequence (DNA): TGTGCCAGTAGTCGGACAGGGACACTTGCCTACGAGCAGTACTTC.

This clone was seen once. CDR3 DNA sequence: TGTGCCATCAGTGACGGGACTAGCGGCTACGAGCAGTACTTC. As protein: CAISDGTSGYEQYF. The chain combines TRBV10-3 with TRBJ2-7; 11 bases agree with TRBD2. Germline CDR1 and CDR2: ENHRY and SYGVKD. With 3 bases clipped from V and 3 bases from J, the junction kept 1 base outside the gene matches. The CDR3 spans 14 residues.

The chain combines TRBV28 with TRBJ2-7; tentative D call: TRBD2 (5 bases). CDR1 is MDHEN and CDR2 is SYDVKM in the germline V gene. V lost 7 bases to trimming and J lost 2 bases, with 12 bases between them. CDR3 size: 13 residues. The CDR3 reads CASIDYRTYEQYF. CDR3 DNA sequence: TGTGCCAGCATCGACTACAGAACCTACGAGCAGTACTTC.

The chain couples TRBV21-1 to TRBJ2-1; TRBD1 is the table's D call and was not checked against the DNA. TRBV21-1 is reported as a pseudogene. This CDR3 region has 16 residues. The CDR3 loop reads CASSGHAPLVYNEQFF. In DNA form, the CDR3 reads TGTGCCAGCAGCGGCCACGCCCCGTTGGTATACAATGAGCAGTTCTTC.

The chain employs TRBV4-1 and TRBJ1-2; the match to TRBD1 covers 9 bases. CDR3 length: 15 residues. V trimming: 3 bases; J trimming: 5 bases; junction bases outside the gene matches: 7. CDR1 and CDR2 from the germline V gene are MGHRA and YSYEKL. The DNA for the CDR3 is TGCGCCAGCAGCCACGGACCGGGACAGGGTTATGGCTACACCTTC. Protein product: CASSHGPGQGYGYTF.

The chain carries TRBV6-6 and TRBJ2-1; a weak D match, TRBD2 (7 bases). This CDR3 comprises 16 residues. Per the germline V gene, CDR1 is MNHNY and CDR2 is SVGAGI (reference sequence). V gave up 6 bases and J gave up 5 bases, with 20 bases separating them. CDR3 sequence: CASSSPLKGGHNEQFF. DNA for the CDR3: TGTGCCAGCAGCAGCCCCCTTAAGGGGGGGCACAATGAGCAGTTCTTC.

The chain carries TRBV5-1 and TRBJ2-5, with 8 bases lining up with TRBD2. CDR1 is SGHRS and CDR2 is YFSETQ in the germline V gene. There are 15 residues in the CDR3. J gave up 2 bases and V 5 bases, and 8 bases lay outside the gene matches. CDR3 amino acids: CASRPGGPGQETQYF. As DNA, the CDR3 is TGCGCCAGCAGACCGGGAGGGCCCGGTCAAGAGACCCAGTACTTC.

The J gene is TRBJ1-2, the V gene TRBV11-2, with D unclear. The CDR3 contains 12 residues. Germline V CDR1 and CDR2: SGHAT, FQNNGV. Trimming stripped 5 bases from V and 8 bases from J, with 12 bases between. CDR3 in amino acids: CASSPEGYGYTF. The CDR3 DNA reads as TGTGCCAGCAGCCCCGAGGGTTACGGCTACACCTTC. The full variable domain, its missing parts supplied by reference TRBV11-2 and TRBJ1-2, is EAGVAQSPRYKIIEKRQSVAFWCNPISGHATLYWYQQILGQGPKLLIQFQNNGVVDDSQLPKDRFSAERLKGVDSTLKIQPAKLEDSAVYLCASSPEGYGYTFGSGTRLTVV.

This clone was recorded a few times. The chain carries TRBV6-5 and TRBJ2-7; D unresolved. CDR1 and CDR2 (germline): MNHEY, SVGAGI. The CDR3 has 13 amino acids. The V and J ends lost 5 bases and 4 bases respectively, with 12 bases between them. The CDR3: CASSPTSGYEQYF. In DNA form, the CDR3 reads TGTGCCAGCAGTCCCACCTCCGGGTACGAGCAGTACTTC.